This T cell receptor (beta chain) was identified during a study of blood T cell repertoires in COVID-19. In the study's own analysis: Estimation of nucleated cell counts was performed using reference gene primer amplification. Sequencing used immunoSEQ multiplex PCR; TCRdb keeps in-frame clones, though not all of them. V, J and clone size reflect that table, while D and trimming were determined from the DNA. The sample contains around 130,000 clones, around 87% of which appear only once. In its sample, this clone was seen once. This TCR was recovered from a man between 65 and 85 years old with active or convalescent COVID-19. Sample: peripheral blood.

The CDR3 bases are TGTGCCAGCAGTTTAACCCAGGGAGGGGGGAGCAATCAGCCCCAGCATTTT. Residues: CASSLTQGGGSNQPQHF. The chain joins TRBV28 to TRBJ1-5; TRBD1 is a possible D gene (6 bases). V shed 2 bases and J shed 1 base, with 15 bases lying between them. CDR3 length: 17 residues. The germline V gene has CDR1 MDHEN and CDR2 SYDVKM.